This T cell receptor beta chain was sequenced during a study of blood T cell repertoires in COVID-19 (dated by TCRdb to the early 2020s). Notes on the research overall: Samples from collaborators originated in the United States, Italy and Spain and spanned both the acute and convalescent phases of COVID-19. The prospective study material was composed of cDNA or gDNA derived from T cells, B-cell-depleted T cells, or PBMCs. The repertoires were released in a freely available public database intended as a resource for research on the immune response to SARS-CoV-2. The dataset comprised deeply sampled blood TCRbeta repertoires from subjects exposed to, actively infected with, or recovered from COVID-19. HLA class I and class II types, where available, came from metadata supplied by the sample provider rather than from assay-based typing. Sample metadata almost always included a de-identified subject ID, COVID-19 status, age in years and sex. Samples came from the ongoing ImmuneRACE study (first 160 participants) plus 1,254 subjects from 6 global collaborators.

The immunoSEQ Assay, a bias-controlled multiplex PCR, was used to amplify TCRbeta CDR3 regions from genomic DNA. From the authors' description of their analysis: Within the assay, amplification of reference gene primers was used to estimate how many nucleated cells each sample contained. To quantify the absolute abundance of each unique TCRbeta CDR3 rearrangement, sequence reads were collapsed and filtered. For each sample, productive Simpson clonality was calculated as the square root of Simpson's diversity index across productive rearrangements. The clones in this table, taken by TCRdb from immuneACCESS, are in-frame only. Not every clone is retained; where verified, under half of the shortfall comes from an unresolved V gene, and the cause of the rest is unknown. D and trimming were read from the DNA, whereas the V and J calls and clone size are those reported in that table. A total of 250,000 to 300,000 clones appear in this sample, about nine tenths of them only once. Clones ranked in the top ten supply roughly 1.6% of the sample.

About this clone: Its target antigen remains unknown. At one of its ends the junction is not consistent with the germline gene, which may arise from a read error. Other nucleotide sequences in the sample specify the same CDR3.

The study at large found these results: How much clinical and demographic metadata was included differed by source and by participant, and the metadata was provided uncurated.

Another Seattle source contributed samples from volunteer blood donors who had recovered from COVID-19. Whole blood was collected in K2EDTA tubes by collaborating institutions according to the institutions' own protocols. For TCRbeta analysis, collaborators shipped samples in one of three forms: frozen whole blood, isolated PBMCs, or DNA extracted from either of those sample types. The sequencing input was peripheral blood. The clonotype originates from a woman aged 35 to 49 who had recovered from COVID-19.

The nucleotide sequence is given as TGCGCCAGCAGCTTAGATTTAGGAGCGCTTAACTTC. Translated, this gives CASSLDLGALNF. Rearrangement joined TRBV11-3 to TRBJ2-7, with no reliable assignment of the D segment. The CDR3, from cysteine to phenylalanine, totals 12 residues. This entry keeps only the CDR3 DNA: 36 bases, framed from base 1. CDR1 and CDR2, per the germline V gene, are SGHNT and YENEEA.